This T cell receptor (beta chain) stems from a study of blood T cell repertoires in COVID-19. About the research overall: COVID-19 samples from acute and convalescent phases originated in the United States, Italy and Spain.

V was pared by 0 bases and J by 1 base, with 2 bases of the junction left unmatched. The germline V gene has CDR1 KGHDR and CDR2 SFDVKD. The CDR3 sequence is 16 residues long. In the original processing: Nucleated cell number was recorded as an estimate derived from reference gene primer amplification. Profiled with immunoSEQ multiplex PCR; TCRdb holds only in-frame clones, not every one. V, J and clone size derive from that table, while D and trimming were established from the DNA sequence. The sample carries about 110,000 clones, roughly 84% recorded once. The chain couples TRBV24-1 to TRBJ2-3, with TRBD2 matching 8 bases. Sequencing was carried out using peripheral blood. The clonotype was recovered from a human donor in a cohort sampled during active COVID-19. CDR3 sequence (DNA): TGTGCCACCAGTGATTTGCGAGCGGGAGGCACAGATACGCAGTATTTT. Protein product: CATSDLRAGGTDTQYF.